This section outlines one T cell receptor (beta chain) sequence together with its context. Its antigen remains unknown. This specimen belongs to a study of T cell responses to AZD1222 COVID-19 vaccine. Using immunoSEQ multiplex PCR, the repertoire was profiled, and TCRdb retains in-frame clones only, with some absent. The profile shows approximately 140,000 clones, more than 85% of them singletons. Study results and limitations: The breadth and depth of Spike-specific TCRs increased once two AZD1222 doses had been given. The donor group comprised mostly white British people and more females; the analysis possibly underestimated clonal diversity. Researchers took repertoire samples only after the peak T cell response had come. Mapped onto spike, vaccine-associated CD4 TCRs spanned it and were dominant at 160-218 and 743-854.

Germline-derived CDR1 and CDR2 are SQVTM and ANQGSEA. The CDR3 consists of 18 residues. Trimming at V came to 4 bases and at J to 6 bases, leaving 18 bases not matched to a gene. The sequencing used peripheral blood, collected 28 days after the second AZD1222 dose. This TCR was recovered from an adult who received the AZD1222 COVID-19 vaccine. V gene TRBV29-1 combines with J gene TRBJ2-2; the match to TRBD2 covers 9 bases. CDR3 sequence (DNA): TGCAGCGTTGGCGCTCCTATGGCGGGGGGGCTATCCCCCGGGGAGCTGTTTTTT. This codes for CSVGAPMAGGLSPGELFF.